These 27 T cell receptor beta chains were all obtained from the same sample, sequenced in a study of blood T cells in healthy people across ages. The use of a sample-barcoded 5' primer and a J-beta primer mix characterized a second PCR of roughly 7 to 11 cycles. TCRdb reprocessed the 5' RACE reads with MiXCR, giving one entry per CDR3 protein. The table has 600,000 or so distinct CDR3 sequences, roughly 30% seen once. The sequencing sample was made of blood. The receptors shown here come from a woman older than 75 in good health.

This chain connects TRBV20-1 to TRBJ1-1; a weak D match, TRBD1 (5 bases). The CDR3 length is 13 residues. Germline CDR1 is DFQATT and CDR2 is SNEGSKA (reference sequence). The V and J ends lost 4 bases and 0 bases respectively, with 9 bases between them. Here the CDR3 reads CSATQVVNTEAFF. CDR3 sequence (DNA): TGCAGTGCTACACAGGTAGTGAACACTGAAGCTTTCTTT.

Note on this clonotype: This could be a read error, since a much larger clone is one nucleotide away. The chain uses TRBV28 and TRBJ1-2, with 11 bases lining up with TRBD1. CDR1 is MDHEN, CDR2 SYDVKM, per germline. The CDR3 covers 17 residues. Here the CDR3 reads CASSGISSGQGVNGYIF. Here the CDR3 DNA reads TGTGCCAGCAGTGGCATATCTTCGGGACAGGGGGTGAATGGCTACATCTTC.

In this sample, this clonotype turned up many times. CDR3 residues: CASSLRARGGLTDTQYF. The CDR3 DNA follows: TGTGCCAGCAGCTTAAGAGCTAGAGGCGGACTCACAGATACGCAGTATTTT. J is TRBJ2-3 and V is TRBV7-3, with D tentatively TRBD2 (5 bases). Per germline, CDR1 SGHTA and CDR2 FQGTGA. The V and J ends lost 1 base and 2 bases respectively, with 16 bases between them. This CDR3 spans 17 amino acids.

The CDR3 DNA reads TGCAGCGTTGGCTCTAGCGGGAGCTCCTACGAGCAGTACTTC. Protein sequence: CSVGSSGSSYEQYF. The J gene is TRBJ2-7, the V gene TRBV29-1; 10 bases fit TRBD2. V trimming: 4 bases; J trimming: 0 bases; junction bases outside the gene matches: 3. The CDR3 is 14 amino acids. CDR1 and CDR2 (germline): SQVTM, ANQGSEA.

This clonotype showed up many times. The chain recombines TRBV6-6 with TRBJ2-7; D gene unclear. The V end was cut by 6 bases, the J end by 3 bases, with 9 bases between. The CDR3 has 12 amino acids. Germline assignment: CDR1 MNHNY and CDR2 SVGAGI (reference sequence). As DNA, the CDR3 is TGTGCCAGCAGAAACAGCAACTACGAGCAGTACTTC. Amino acid sequence: CASRNSNYEQYF.

A word on this clonotype: This may arise from a read error, as a much more abundant clone is one base away. The chain combines TRBV20-1 with TRBJ2-2; D is possibly TRBD1 (6 bases). The V gene's germline CDR1 is DFQATT and CDR2 SNEGSKA (reference sequence). CDR3 length: 16 amino acids. The CDR3: CSARRSLPGGTGELVF. CDR3 sequence (DNA): TGCAGTGCCCGTCGGTCACTGCCTGGGGGCACCGGGGAGCTGGTTTTT.

DNA of the CDR3: TGTGCCACCAGCAGACCCCGGGACACTCGAGATAAGCCCCAGCATTTT. It is translated as CATSRPRDTRDKPQHF. V and J are TRBV15 and TRBJ1-5; weak D call: TRBD1 (6 bases). CDR3 size: 16 residues. From germline, CDR1 is LNHNV and CDR2 YYDKDF (reference sequence). V was trimmed by 2 bases and J by 8 bases, leaving 19 bases between them.

V is TRBV29-1 and J is TRBJ2-1; D may be TRBD2 (7 bases). This CDR3 has 13 amino acids. V was clipped by 7 bases and J by 7 bases, with 17 bases between them. Germline loops: CDR1 SQVTM, CDR2 ANQGSEA. DNA of the CDR3: TGCAGCGCCCACAGAGGGGGGGGAAATGAGCAGTTCTTC. It specifies CSAHRGGGNEQFF.

The rearrangement links TRBV7-2 to TRBJ2-5, with D perhaps TRBD2 (6 bases). This CDR3 contains 14 residues. Trimming cost V 1 base and J 5 bases, with 11 bases left between them. Germline loops: CDR1 SGHTA, CDR2 FQGNSA. The CDR3, as DNA: TGTGCCAGCAGCTTAGAGTGGGGAGGCGAGACCCAGTACTTC. Amino acid sequence: CASSLEWGGETQYF. Full variable domain (outside the CDR3, taken from reference TRBV7-2 and TRBJ2-5): GAGVSQSPSNKVTEKGKDVELRCDPISGHTALYWYRQSLGQGLEFLIYFQGNSAPDKSGLPSDRFSAERTGGSVSTLTIQRTQQEDSAVYLCASSLEWGGETQYFGPGTRLLVL.

This clonotype was seen only a few times. This chain links TRBV30 with TRBJ2-5; the D gene is possibly TRBD1 (6 bases). CDR1 GTSNPN and CDR2 SVGIG come from the germline V gene (reference sequence). The CDR3 covers 14 residues. V dropped 4 bases and J dropped 11 bases, with 23 bases sitting between them. The CDR3 region has the DNA TGTGCCTGGAAGCTCAAAGGGGGTACGGGTGAGCAGTACTTC. It translates to CAWKLKGGTGEQYF.

V and J are TRBV20-1 and TRBJ2-2; D not resolved. This CDR3 has 14 amino acids. V lost 1 base to trimming and J lost 1 base, with 7 bases between them. From germline, CDR1 is DFQATT and CDR2 SNEGSKA (reference sequence). The CDR3 reads CSARVIVNTGELFF. The CDR3 DNA reads TGCAGTGCTAGAGTGATAGTGAACACCGGGGAGCTGTTTTTT.

This clonotype was detected only a few times. The DNA for the CDR3 is TGTGCCAGCAGCTCCGGAGGATTGGGGGCAAGAGAGACCCAGTACTTC. This gives the protein CASSSGGLGARETQYF. The V gene is TRBV7-2, the J gene TRBJ2-5; the D gene is possibly TRBD1 (6 bases). The germline CDR1 and CDR2 sequences are SGHTA and FQGNSA. This CDR3 spans 16 amino acids. Deletions cut 4 bases from V and 4 bases from J, with 19 bases between.

This clonotype appeared many times. The chain recombines TRBV18 with TRBJ1-2; 8 bases are a match to TRBD1. This CDR3 spans 14 amino acids. In germline, CDR1 is KGHSH, CDR2 LQKENI. V shed 5 bases, J shed 4 bases, and the junction held 6 bases outside the gene matches. DNA of the CDR3: TGTGCCAGCTCATCTTCCACAGGGGGCTATGGCTACACCTTC. It translates to CASSSSTGGYGYTF.

The J gene is TRBJ1-1, the V gene TRBV5-1; 8 nucleotides align to TRBD1. The CDR3 contains 16 residues. Per germline, CDR1 SGHRS and CDR2 YFSETQ. V lost 4 bases and J lost 0; bases outside the gene matches: 8. The chain's CDR3 is CASSTGQGGLNTEAFF. The CDR3 coding sequence is TGCGCCAGCAGCACCGGACAGGGTGGATTGAACACTGAAGCTTTCTTT.

V usage is TRBV7-2 and J usage is TRBJ2-7; D unclear. The CDR3 totals 17 residues. The V gene lost 4 bases and the J gene lost 1 base, with 20 bases spanning the gap. Germline CDR1 and CDR2: SGHTA and FQGNSA. The DNA of the CDR3 is TGTGCCAGCAGCTGTTCCGGGCGACAATCCACTTCCTACGAGCAGTACTTC. Amino acid sequence: CASSCSGRQSTSYEQYF.

Note on this clonotype: A junction end diverges from the germline sequence, so it may reflect a read error. The gene calls are TRBV7-9 and TRBJ2-2; 7 bases are a match to TRBD2. There are 13 residues in the CDR3. CDR1 is SEHNR, CDR2 FQNEAQ, per germline (reference sequence). This chain's CDR3 is CASSIRTLREVFF. As DNA, the CDR3 is TGTGCCAGCAGCATACGGACCCTTCGGGAGGTGTTTTTT.

V gene TRBV18 combines with J gene TRBJ1-2; possible D gene TRBD1, 6 bases. CDR1 and CDR2 (germline): KGHSH, LQKENI. V lost 5 bases and J 3 bases, leaving 13 bases between the germline ends. CDR3 size: 14 residues. The CDR3 loop reads CASSSRAGDYGYTF. Here the CDR3 DNA reads TGTGCCAGCTCATCACGGGCAGGGGACTATGGCTACACCTTC.

This clonotype showed up just a few times. The chain has TRBV5-6 and TRBJ1-5, with 7 bases lining up with TRBD1. CDR1 is SGHDT and CDR2 is YYEEEE in the germline V gene. The V and J ends lost 4 bases and 4 bases, in that order; junction bases with no gene match: 5. This CDR3 contains 14 residues. For the CDR3, the DNA is TGTGCCAGCAGCGTGGGACAGCCTAATCAGCCCCAGCATTTT. This sequence encodes CASSVGQPNQPQHF.

This clonotype was seen ten or more times. The chain is built from TRBV9 and TRBJ2-4; no definite D call. The CDR3 runs 15 residues. V was clipped by 0 bases and J by 8 bases, with 15 bases between them. Per the germline V gene, CDR1 is SGDLS and CDR2 is YYNGEE. CDR3 sequence (DNA): TGTGCCAGCAGCGTAGGGTCCCTCAATGGGGACATTCAGTACTTC. This codes for CASSVGSLNGDIQYF.

V is TRBV25-1 and J is TRBJ2-1; the D gene is possibly TRBD2 (6 bases). The CDR3 runs to 14 residues. Germline-derived CDR1 and CDR2 are MGHDK and SYGVNS. The V and J ends lost 2 bases and 12 bases respectively, with 17 bases between them. The CDR3 DNA is TGTGCCAGCAGTGAAATAGGGACGGACTACGGGCAGTTCTTC. Amino acid sequence: CASSEIGTDYGQFF. Supplemented by reference TRBV25-1 and TRBJ2-1, the full variable domain reads EADIYQTPRYLVIGTGKKITLECSQTMGHDKMYWYQQDPGMELHLIHYSYGVNSTEKGDLSSESTVSRIRTEHFPLTLESARPSHTSQYLCASSEIGTDYGQFFGPGTRLTVL.

This clonotype has more than one count but fewer than ten. J is TRBJ1-5 and V is TRBV20-1; TRBD1 matches 10 bases. CDR3 length equals 16 residues. Germline-derived CDR1 and CDR2 are DFQATT and SNEGSKA (reference sequence). After removal of 4 bases from V and 4 bases from J, the junction contained 10 bases not matched to a gene. The CDR3 DNA is TGCAGTGCTATGACAGGGGGCGAATTCGCGAATCAGCCCCAGCATTTT. It translates to CSAMTGGEFANQPQHF.

In this sample, this clonotype turned up a few times. The chain employs TRBV2 and TRBJ1-1; the D is unclear. Germline V gene data show CDR1 as SNHLY and CDR2 as FYNNEI. The CDR3 totals 11 residues. Trimming took 7 bases from V and 6 from J, leaving 9 bases between them. The CDR3 DNA follows: TGTGCCAGCACGTTGGGTTCTGAAGCTTTCTTT. This encodes CASTLGSEAFF.

This sequence joins TRBV28 and TRBJ2-1; 10 nucleotides align to TRBD2. Trimming at V came to 6 bases and at J to 13 bases, leaving 21 bases not matched to a gene. CDR3 length: 17 residues. Germline V gene sequence: CDR1 MDHEN, CDR2 SYDVKM. CDR3 bases: TGTGCCAGCAGCCTGTGGACTAGCGGCGCTTCCCAAGAGACCCAGTTCTTC. Encoded protein: CASSLWTSGASQETQFF.

This clonotype was counted a few times. This chain connects TRBV2 to TRBJ1-1; D might be TRBD1 (5 bases). Germline assignment: CDR1 SNHLY and CDR2 FYNNEI. V was clipped by 6 bases and J by 3 bases, with 11 bases between them. The CDR3 extends over 13 amino acids. The chain's CDR3 is CASSKGGDTEAFF. In DNA form, the CDR3 reads TGTGCCAGCAGCAAGGGAGGGGACACTGAAGCTTTCTTT.

This clonotype was counted a few times. A much larger clone sits a single nucleotide away, making a read error possible. J is TRBJ2-1 and V is TRBV9, with TRBD1 identical over 11 bases. This CDR3 has 16 amino acids. J lost 9 bases, V lost 7 bases, and 15 bases had no gene match. Germline CDR1 reads SGDLS; CDR2 reads YYNGEE. CDR3 nucleotides: TGTGCCAGCGTTCCGTCCCGGACAGGGGGCGCGGGTGAGCAGTTCTTC. It encodes CASVPSRTGGAGEQFF.

This clonotype was picked up many times. This sequence joins TRBV12-3 or TRBV12-4 and TRBJ1-1; a weak D match, TRBD1 (5 bases). V was trimmed by 3 bases and J by 0 bases, leaving 11 bases between them. The CDR3 covers 15 residues. The CDR3 protein is CASSFRQSMNTEAFF. The CDR3 DNA follows: TGTGCCAGCAGTTTTCGACAGTCCATGAACACTGAAGCTTTCTTT.

This clonotype showed up just a few times. A read error may be the cause here, since a much bigger clone is one base away. V gene TRBV6-2 or TRBV6-3 combines with J gene TRBJ2-7, with D uncertain. Germline V lookup: CDR1 MNHEY, CDR2 SVGEGT. The CDR3 is made up of 15 amino acids. This CDR3 reads CASSYSARSSCEQYF. CDR3 in DNA: TGTGCCAGCAGTTACTCTGCGAGGAGCTCCTGCGAGCAGTACTTC.